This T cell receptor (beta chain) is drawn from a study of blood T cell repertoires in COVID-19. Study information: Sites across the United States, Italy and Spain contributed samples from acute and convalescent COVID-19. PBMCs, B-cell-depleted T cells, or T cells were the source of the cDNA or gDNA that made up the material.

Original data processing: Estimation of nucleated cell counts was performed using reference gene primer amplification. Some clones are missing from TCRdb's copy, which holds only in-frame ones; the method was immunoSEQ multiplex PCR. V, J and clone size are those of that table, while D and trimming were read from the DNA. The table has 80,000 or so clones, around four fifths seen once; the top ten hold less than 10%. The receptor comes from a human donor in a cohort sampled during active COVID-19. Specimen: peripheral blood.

The CDR3 here is CASSPQPRGRYTGELFF. DNA for the CDR3: TGTGCCAGCAGCCCCCAACCCAGGGGGCGCTACACCGGGGAGCTGTTTTTT. The chain links TRBV11-2 to TRBJ2-2, with 8 bases fitting TRBD1. From germline, CDR1 is SGHAT and CDR2 FQNNGV. The CDR3 runs to 17 residues. After removal of 5 bases from V and 3 bases from J, the junction contained 11 bases not matched to a gene.